The clone carrying this TCR beta chain was observed once. PCR was performed using 60 Vbeta and 13 Jbeta primers. Repertoires were generated with immunoSEQ multiplex PCR, while TCRdb's copy carries only in-frame clones and drops some. This table holds around 170,000 clones, roughly 71% found once. The source of the sample is a study of cytomegalovirus exposure and HLA in healthy donors. About the study: Most genotyped donors, 75% to 85% of 350 to 500, had Caucasian-associated genetic ancestry.

This clonotype was obtained from a girl aged 5-17 years in good health and CMV-seronegative. Sequencing used PBMCs.

The CDR3 coding sequence is TGTGCCAGCAGTGAACGGGGATTACAGCCCCAGCATTTT. This translates into CASSERGLQPQHF. This sequence joins TRBV2 and TRBJ1-5; D unresolved. The CDR3 spans 13 residues. Trimming removed 2 bases at V and 7 bases at J, with 9 bases between. The germline gives CDR1 SNHLY, CDR2 FYNNEI.